This T cell receptor beta chain derives from a study of response to subunit inactivated influenza vaccine. Findings of the study overall: Only a handful of new T cells, the authors suggested, are recruited with each seasonal influenza vaccination.

Germline CDR1 reads MGHRA; CDR2 reads YSYEKL. CDR3 length: 16 amino acids. V lost 0 bases, J lost 4 bases, and 16 bases lay in between. This clonotype was seen a handful of times. Antigen: not known. MiXCR, run by TCRdb on the RT-PCR reads, gives a single entry per CDR3 protein. The data show approximately 680,000 distinct CDR3 sequences, about a sixth seen once. V and J are TRBV4-1 and TRBJ2-7; D could derive from TRBD1 or TRBD2 (5 bases each). The source is a man aged 45-60 years who received an inactivated influenza vaccine. The sequencing used PBMCs from blood, collected 11 to 12 days after vaccination. This CDR3 reads CASSQDQGTGVYEQYF. CDR3 in DNA: TGCGCCAGCAGCCAAGATCAAGGGACCGGGGTATACGAGCAGTACTTC.